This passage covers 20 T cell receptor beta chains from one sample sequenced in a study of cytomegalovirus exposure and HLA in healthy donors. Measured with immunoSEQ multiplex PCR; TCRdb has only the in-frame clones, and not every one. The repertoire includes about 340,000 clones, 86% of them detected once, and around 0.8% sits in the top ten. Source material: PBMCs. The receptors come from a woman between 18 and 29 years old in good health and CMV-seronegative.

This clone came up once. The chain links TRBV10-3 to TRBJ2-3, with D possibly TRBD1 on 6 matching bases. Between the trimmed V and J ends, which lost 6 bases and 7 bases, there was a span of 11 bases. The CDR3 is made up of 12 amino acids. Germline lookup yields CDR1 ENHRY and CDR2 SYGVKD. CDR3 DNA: TGTGCCATCAGCAACACAGGGAATACGCAGTATTTT. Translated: CAISNTGNTQYF.

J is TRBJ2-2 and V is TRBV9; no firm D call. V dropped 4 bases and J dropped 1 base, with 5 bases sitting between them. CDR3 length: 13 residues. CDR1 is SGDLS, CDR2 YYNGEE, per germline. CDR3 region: CASSPQNTGELFF. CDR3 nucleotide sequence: TGTGCCAGCAGCCCCCAGAACACCGGGGAGCTGTTTTTT.

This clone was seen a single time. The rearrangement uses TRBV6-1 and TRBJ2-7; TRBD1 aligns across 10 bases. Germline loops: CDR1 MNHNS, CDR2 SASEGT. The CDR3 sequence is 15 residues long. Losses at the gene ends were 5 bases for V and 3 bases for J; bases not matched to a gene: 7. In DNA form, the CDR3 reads TGTGCCAGCAGTCCCCGGGACAGGGGCAGCTACGAGCAGTACTTC. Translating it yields CASSPRDRGSYEQYF.

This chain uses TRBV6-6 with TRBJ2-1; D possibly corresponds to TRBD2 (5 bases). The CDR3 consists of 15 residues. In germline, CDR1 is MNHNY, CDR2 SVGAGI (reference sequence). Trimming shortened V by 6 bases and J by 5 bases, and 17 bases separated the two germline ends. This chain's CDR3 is CASSPTDSIHNEQFF. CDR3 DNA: TGTGCCAGCAGCCCAACGGACTCTATCCACAATGAGCAGTTCTTC.

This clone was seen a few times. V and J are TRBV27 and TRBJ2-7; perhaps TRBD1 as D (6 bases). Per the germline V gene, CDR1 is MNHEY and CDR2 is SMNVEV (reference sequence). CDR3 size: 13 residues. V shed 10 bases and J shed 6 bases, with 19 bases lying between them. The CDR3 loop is CATAGTPPVEQYF. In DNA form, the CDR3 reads TGTGCCACCGCCGGGACACCACCGGTCGAGCAGTACTTC.

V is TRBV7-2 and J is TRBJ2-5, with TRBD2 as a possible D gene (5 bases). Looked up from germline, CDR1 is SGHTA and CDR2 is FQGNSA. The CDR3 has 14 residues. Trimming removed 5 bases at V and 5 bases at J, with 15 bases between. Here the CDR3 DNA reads TGTGCCAGCAGCACACGACGGACGGGGGAGACCCAGTACTTC. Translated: CASSTRRTGETQYF.

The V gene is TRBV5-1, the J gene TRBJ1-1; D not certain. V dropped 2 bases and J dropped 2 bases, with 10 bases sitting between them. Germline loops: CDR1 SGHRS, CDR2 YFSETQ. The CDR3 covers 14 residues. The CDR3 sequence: CASSFGGSNTEAFF. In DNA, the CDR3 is TGCGCCAGCAGCTTCGGCGGCAGTAACACTGAAGCTTTCTTT.

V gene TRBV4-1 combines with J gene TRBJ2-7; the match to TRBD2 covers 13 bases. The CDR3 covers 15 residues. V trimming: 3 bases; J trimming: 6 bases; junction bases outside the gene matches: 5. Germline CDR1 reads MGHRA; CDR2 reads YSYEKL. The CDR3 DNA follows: TGCGCCAGCAGCCATGGGACTAGCGGGATTCGCGAGCAGTACTTC. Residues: CASSHGTSGIREQYF.

This chain's CDR3 is CASRLAGTDTQYF. The CDR3, as DNA: TGTGCCTCAAGACTAGCCGGCACAGATACGCAGTATTTT. J is TRBJ2-3 and V is TRBV6-5, with TRBD2 matching over 7 bases. CDR1 is MNHEY and CDR2 is SVGAGI in the germline V gene. The CDR3 length is 13 residues. The junction had 6 bases not matched to a gene; V was cut back by 11 bases and J by 1 base.

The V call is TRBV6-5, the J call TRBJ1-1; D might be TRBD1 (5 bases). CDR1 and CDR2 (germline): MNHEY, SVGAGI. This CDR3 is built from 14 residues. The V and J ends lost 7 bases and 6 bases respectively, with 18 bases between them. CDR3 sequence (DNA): TGTGCCAGCACCTCCTCGCGGGGGAGGTCTGAAGCTTTCTTT. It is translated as CASTSSRGRSEAFF.

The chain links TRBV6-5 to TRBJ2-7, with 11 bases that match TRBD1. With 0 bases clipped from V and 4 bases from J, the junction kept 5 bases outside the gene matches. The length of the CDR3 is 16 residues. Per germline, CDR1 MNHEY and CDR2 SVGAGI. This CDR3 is CASSYSGQGVLYEQYF. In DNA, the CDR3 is TGTGCCAGCAGTTACTCGGGACAGGGGGTATTATACGAGCAGTACTTC.

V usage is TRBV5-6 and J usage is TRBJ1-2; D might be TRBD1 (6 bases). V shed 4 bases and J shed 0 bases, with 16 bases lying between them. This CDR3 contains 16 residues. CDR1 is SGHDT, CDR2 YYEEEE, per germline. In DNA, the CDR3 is TGTGCCAGCAGCCCCCCCGGGGGGGCGGCTAACTATGGCTACACCTTC. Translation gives CASSPPGGAANYGYTF. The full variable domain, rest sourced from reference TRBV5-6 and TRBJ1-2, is DAGVTQSPTHLIKTRGQQVTLRCSPKSGHDTVSWYQQALGQGPQFIFQYYEEEERQRGNFPDRFSGHQFPNYSSELNVNALLLGDSALYLCASSPPGGAANYGYTFGSGTRLTVV.

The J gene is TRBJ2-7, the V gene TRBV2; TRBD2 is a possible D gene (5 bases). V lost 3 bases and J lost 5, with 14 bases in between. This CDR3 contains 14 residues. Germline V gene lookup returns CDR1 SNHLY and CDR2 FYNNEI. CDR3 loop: CASSEDGVFNEQYF. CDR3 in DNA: TGTGCCAGCAGTGAGGACGGGGTGTTCAACGAGCAGTACTTC.

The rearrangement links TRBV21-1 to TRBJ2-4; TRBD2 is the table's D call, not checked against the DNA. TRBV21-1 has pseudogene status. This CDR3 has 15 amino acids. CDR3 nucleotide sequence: TGTGCCAGCGCGGGGGCCCTACTAGCCAAAAACATTCAGTACTTC. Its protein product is CASAGALLAKNIQYF.

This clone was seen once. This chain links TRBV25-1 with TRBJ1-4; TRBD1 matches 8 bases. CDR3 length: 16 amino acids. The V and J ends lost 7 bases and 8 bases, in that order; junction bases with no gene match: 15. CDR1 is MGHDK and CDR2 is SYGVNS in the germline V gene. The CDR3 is CASTPQGGGRVEKLFF. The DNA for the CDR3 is TGTGCCAGCACCCCACAGGGGGGAGGGCGAGTAGAAAAACTGTTTTTT.

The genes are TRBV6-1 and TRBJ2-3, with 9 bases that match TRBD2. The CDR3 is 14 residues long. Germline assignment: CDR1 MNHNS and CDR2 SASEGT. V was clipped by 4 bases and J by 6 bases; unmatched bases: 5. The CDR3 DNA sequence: TGTGCCAGCAGTGGGCGGGGGGGGGCGGATACGCAGTATTTT. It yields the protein CASSGRGGADTQYF.

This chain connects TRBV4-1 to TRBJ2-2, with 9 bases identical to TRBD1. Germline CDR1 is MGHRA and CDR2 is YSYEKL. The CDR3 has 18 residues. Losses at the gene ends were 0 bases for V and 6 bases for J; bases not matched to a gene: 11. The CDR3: CASSQDWRGQGISGELFF. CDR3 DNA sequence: TGCGCCAGCAGCCAAGATTGGAGGGGACAGGGAATTTCCGGGGAGCTGTTTTTT.

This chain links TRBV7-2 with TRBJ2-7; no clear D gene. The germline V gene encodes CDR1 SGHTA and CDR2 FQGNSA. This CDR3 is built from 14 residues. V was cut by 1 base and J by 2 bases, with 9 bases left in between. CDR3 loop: CASSLDIFPYEQYF. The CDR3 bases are TGTGCCAGCAGCTTAGACATATTCCCCTACGAGCAGTACTTC.

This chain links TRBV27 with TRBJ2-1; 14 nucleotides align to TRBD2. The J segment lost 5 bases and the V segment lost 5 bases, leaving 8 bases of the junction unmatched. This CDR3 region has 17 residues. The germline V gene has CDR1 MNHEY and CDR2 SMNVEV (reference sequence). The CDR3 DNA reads TGTGCCAGCAGTCCGGGACTAGCGGGAGCTTTGAACAATGAGCAGTTCTTC. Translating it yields CASSPGLAGALNNEQFF.

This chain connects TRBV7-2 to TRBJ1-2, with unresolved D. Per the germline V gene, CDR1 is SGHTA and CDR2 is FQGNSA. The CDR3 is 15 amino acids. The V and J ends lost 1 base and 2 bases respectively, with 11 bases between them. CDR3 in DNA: TGTGCCAGCAGCTTAGGGGCGGAGGAGAACTATGGCTACACCTTC. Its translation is CASSLGAEENYGYTF.